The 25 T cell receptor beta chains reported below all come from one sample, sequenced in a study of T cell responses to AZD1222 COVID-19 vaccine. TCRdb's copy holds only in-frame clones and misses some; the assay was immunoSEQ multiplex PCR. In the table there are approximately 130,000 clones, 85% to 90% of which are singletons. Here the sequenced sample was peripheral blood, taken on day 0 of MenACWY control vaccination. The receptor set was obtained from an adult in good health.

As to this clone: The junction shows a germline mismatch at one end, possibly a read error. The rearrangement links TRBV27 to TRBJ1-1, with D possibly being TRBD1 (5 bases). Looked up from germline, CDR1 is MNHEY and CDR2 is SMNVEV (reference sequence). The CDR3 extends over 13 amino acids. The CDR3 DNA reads TGTGCCAGCAGCCCTTTGGCAGGTCTCTCCAAGGGGTTT. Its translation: CASSPLAGLSKGF.

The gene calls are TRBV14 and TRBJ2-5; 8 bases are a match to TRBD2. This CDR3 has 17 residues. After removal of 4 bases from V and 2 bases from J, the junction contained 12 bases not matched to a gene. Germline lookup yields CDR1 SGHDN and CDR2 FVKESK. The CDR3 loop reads CASSPLRTSSPQETQYF. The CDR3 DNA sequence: TGTGCCAGCAGCCCCCTTAGGACTAGCTCCCCTCAAGAGACCCAGTACTTC.

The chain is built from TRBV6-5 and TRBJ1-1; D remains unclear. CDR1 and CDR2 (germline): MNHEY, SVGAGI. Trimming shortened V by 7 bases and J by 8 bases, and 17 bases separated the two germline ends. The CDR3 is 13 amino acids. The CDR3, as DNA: TGTGCCAGCACCTCGCCGGTGCAAATGGAAGCTTTCTTT. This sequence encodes CASTSPVQMEAFF.

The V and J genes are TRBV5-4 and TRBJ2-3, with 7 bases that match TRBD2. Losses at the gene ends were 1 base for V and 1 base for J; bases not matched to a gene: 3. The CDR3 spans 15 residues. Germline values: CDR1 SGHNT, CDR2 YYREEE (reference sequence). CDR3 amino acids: CASSLLGGGTDTQYF. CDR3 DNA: TGTGCCAGCAGCTTGCTGGGAGGGGGCACAGATACGCAGTATTTT.

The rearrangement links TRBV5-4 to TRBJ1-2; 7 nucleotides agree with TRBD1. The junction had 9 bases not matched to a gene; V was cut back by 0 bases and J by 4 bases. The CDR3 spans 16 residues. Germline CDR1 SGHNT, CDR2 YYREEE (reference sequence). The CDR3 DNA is TGTGCCAGCAGCTTGGCGCCGGGACAGAGATTCTATGGCTACACCTTC. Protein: CASSLAPGQRFYGYTF.

The CDR3, as DNA: TGTGCCATCAGCTCAGGGGCAACCCTCTATGGCTACACCTTC. This sequence encodes CAISSGATLYGYTF. This sequence joins TRBV10-3 and TRBJ1-2; TRBD1 is a possible D gene (6 bases). V gave up 6 bases and J gave up 4 bases, with 15 bases separating them. The germline V gene has CDR1 ENHRY and CDR2 SYGVKD. The CDR3 runs 14 residues.

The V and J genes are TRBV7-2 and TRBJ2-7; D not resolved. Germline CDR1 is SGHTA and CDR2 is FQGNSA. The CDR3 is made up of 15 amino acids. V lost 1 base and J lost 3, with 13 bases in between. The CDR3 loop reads CASSLDGQGLYEQYF. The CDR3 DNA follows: TGTGCCAGCAGCTTAGATGGTCAAGGGCTCTACGAGCAGTACTTC.

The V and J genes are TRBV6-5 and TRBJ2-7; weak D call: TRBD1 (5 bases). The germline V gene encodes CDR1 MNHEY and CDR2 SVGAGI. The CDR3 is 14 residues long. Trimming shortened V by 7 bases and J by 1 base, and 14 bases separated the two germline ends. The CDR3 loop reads CASTVRQGSYEQYF. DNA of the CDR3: TGTGCCAGCACTGTCCGCCAGGGTTCCTACGAGCAGTACTTC.

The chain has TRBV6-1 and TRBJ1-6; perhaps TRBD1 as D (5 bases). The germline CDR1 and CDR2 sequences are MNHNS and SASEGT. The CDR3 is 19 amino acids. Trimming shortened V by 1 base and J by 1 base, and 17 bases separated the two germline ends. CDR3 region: CASSEGTLVSRSYNSPLHF. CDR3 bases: TGTGCCAGCAGTGAAGGGACACTGGTCTCTCGATCCTATAATTCACCCCTCCACTTT.

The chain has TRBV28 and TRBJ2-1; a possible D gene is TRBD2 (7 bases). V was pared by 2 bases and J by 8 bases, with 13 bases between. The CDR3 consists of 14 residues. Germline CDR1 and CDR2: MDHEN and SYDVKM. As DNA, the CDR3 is TGTGCCAGCAGTTTAGGGGGGGCAAAAGATGAGCAGTTCTTC. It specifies CASSLGGAKDEQFF.

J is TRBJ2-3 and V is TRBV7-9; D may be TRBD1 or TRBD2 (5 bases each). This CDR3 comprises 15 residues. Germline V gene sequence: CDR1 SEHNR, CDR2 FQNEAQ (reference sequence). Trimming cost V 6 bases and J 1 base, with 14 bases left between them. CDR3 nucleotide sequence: TGTGCCAGCAGAACCCCCGGGACGGGCACAGATACGCAGTATTTT. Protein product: CASRTPGTGTDTQYF.

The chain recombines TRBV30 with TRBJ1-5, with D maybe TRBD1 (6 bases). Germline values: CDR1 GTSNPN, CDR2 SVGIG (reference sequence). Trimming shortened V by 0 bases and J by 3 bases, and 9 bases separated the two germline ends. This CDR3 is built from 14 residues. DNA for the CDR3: TGTGCCTGGAGTGTTACAGGGCTCAATCAGCCCCAGCATTTT. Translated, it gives CAWSVTGLNQPQHF. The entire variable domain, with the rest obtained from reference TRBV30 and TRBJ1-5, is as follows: SQTIHQWPATLVQPVGSPLSLECTVEGTSNPNLYWYRQAAGRGLQLLFYSVGIGQISSEVPQNLSASRPQDRQFILSSKKLLLSDSGFYLCAWSVTGLNQPQHFGDGTRLSIL.

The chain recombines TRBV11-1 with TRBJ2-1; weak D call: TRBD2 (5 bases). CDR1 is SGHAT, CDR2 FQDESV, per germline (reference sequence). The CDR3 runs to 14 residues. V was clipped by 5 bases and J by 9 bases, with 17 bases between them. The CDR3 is CASSPFREQSEQFF. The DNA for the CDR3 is TGTGCCAGCAGCCCTTTTAGGGAGCAGAGTGAGCAGTTCTTC.

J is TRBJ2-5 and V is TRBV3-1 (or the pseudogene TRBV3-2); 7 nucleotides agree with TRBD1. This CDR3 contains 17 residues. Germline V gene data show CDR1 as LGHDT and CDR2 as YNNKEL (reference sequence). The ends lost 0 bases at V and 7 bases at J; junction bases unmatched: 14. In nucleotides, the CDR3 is TGTGCCAGCAGCCAAGAAAAGTACTACAGGGGAAGGGCGACCCAGTACTTC. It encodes CASSQEKYYRGRATQYF.

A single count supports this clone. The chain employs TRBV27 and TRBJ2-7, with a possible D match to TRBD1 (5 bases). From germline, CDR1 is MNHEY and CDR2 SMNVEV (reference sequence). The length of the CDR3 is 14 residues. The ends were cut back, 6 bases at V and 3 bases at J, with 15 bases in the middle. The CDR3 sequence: CASSLQTANYEQYF. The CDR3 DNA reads TGTGCCAGCAGCCTCCAGACAGCCAACTACGAGCAGTACTTC.

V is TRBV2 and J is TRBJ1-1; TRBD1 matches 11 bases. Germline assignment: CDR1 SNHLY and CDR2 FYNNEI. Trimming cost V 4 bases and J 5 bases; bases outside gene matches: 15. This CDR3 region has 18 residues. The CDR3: CASSAVGQGASQGTEAFF. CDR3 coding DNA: TGTGCCAGCAGTGCAGTTGGACAGGGGGCTTCTCAGGGGACTGAAGCTTTCTTT.

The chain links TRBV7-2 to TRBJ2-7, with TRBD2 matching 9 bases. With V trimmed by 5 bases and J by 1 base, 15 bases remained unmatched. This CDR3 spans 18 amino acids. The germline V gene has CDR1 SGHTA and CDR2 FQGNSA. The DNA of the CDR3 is TGTGCCAGCAGCGTGGGTGGGGGACTAGCTTTCGTTTCCTACGAGCAGTACTTC. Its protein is CASSVGGGLAFVSYEQYF.

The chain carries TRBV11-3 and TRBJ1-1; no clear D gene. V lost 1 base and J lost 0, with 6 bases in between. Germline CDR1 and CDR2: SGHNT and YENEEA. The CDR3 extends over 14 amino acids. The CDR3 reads CASSLVDMNTEAFF. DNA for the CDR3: TGTGCCAGCAGCTTAGTAGATATGAACACTGAAGCTTTCTTT.

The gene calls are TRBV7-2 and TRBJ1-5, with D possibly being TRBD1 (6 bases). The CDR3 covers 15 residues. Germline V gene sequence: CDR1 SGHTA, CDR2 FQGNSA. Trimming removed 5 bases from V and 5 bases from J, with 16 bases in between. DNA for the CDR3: TGTGCCAGCAGCGCCTGGGGGGCTTTTGATCAGCCCCAGCATTTT. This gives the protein CASSAWGAFDQPQHF.

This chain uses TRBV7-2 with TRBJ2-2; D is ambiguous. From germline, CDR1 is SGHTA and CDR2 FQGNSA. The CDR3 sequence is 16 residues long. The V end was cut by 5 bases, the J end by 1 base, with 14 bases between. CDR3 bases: TGTGCCAGCAGCCCCGGGTCCCTTTTGAACACCGGGGAGCTGTTTTTT. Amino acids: CASSPGSLLNTGELFF.

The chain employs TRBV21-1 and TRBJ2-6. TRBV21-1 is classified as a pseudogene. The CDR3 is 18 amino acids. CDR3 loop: CASSKGSGRNSGANVLTF. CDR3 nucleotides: TGTGCCAGCAGCAAAGGCTCGGGCAGAAACTCTGGGGCCAACGTCCTGACTTTC.

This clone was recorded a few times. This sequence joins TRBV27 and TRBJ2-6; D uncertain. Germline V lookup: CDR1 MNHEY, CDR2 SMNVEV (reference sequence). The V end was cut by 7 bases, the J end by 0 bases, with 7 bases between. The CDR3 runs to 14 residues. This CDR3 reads CASTISSGANVLTF. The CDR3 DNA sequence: TGTGCCAGCACCATAAGCTCTGGGGCCAACGTCCTGACTTTC.

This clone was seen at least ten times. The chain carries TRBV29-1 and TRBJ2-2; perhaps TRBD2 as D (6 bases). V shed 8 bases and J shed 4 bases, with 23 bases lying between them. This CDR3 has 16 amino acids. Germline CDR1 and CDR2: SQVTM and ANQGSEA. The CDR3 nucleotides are TGCAGCCCAGCAGCGGGCAGCTCCCGGGGCACCGGGGAGCTGTTTTTT. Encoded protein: CSPAAGSSRGTGELFF.

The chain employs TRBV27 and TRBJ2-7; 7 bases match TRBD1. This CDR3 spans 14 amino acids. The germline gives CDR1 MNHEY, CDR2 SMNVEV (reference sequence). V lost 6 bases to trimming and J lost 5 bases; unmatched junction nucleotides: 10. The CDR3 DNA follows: TGTGCCAGCAGCCCAGCAGACAGGGTCAACGAGCAGTACTTC. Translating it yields CASSPADRVNEQYF.

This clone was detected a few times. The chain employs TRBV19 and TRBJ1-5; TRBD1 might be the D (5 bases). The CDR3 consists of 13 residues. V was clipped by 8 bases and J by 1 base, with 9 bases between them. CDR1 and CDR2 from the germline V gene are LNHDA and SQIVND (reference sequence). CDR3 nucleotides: TGTGCCAGTGATCAGGGCAGCAATCAGCCCCAGCATTTT. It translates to CASDQGSNQPQHF.